This TCR beta chain was observed in a study of CD8 T cells in Susac syndrome. Study-wide results and caveats: The authors found around 17 Susac-specific public clones in total CD8+ repertoires and 5 or 6 in CD8+ TEMRA repertoires.

With respect to this clonotype: Its antigen is still unknown.

V lost 4 bases and J 4 bases, leaving 10 bases between the germline ends. Germline V gene lookup returns CDR1 LGHDT and CDR2 YNNKEL (reference sequence). The CDR3 spans 14 residues. RNA, at about 0.45 to 1 ug, was reverse transcribed with random hexamers. TCRdb called the immunoSEQ multiplex PCR reads again in MiXCR, with one record for every CDR3 protein. The repertoire includes 200,000 or so distinct CDR3 sequences, around 93% of them detected once, and 0.15% to 0.2% sits in the top ten. The rearrangement links TRBV3-1 to TRBJ2-2, with D unresolved. The sequenced sample was CD8+ T cells from PBMCs. The clonotype originates from a human donor with Susac syndrome. The CDR3 is CASSRSHTTGELFF. In DNA form, the CDR3 reads TGTGCCAGCAGCCGGTCCCACACCACCGGGGAGCTGTTTTTT.